Below, 23 T cell receptor beta chains from the same sample are listed, as sequenced in a study of T cell responses to AZD1222 COVID-19 vaccine. Sequenced by immunoSEQ multiplex PCR; TCRdb stores in-frame clones only, minus some. The data hold around 69,000 clones, with roughly 84% observed a single time. The sample here was peripheral blood, taken on day 0 of AZD1222 vaccination. These receptors all stem from an adult in good health.

V is TRBV7-2 and J is TRBJ2-3, with D unclear. The CDR3 is 12 residues long. CDR1 SGHTA and CDR2 FQGNSA come from the germline V gene. Trimming took 8 bases from V and 2 from J, leaving 8 bases between them. The CDR3 coding sequence is TGTGCCAGCGATTCTTCCACAGATACGCAGTATTTT. As protein: CASDSSTDTQYF. The whole variable domain, remainder taken from reference TRBV7-2 and TRBJ2-3, is GAGVSQSPSNKVTEKGKDVELRCDPISGHTALYWYRQSLGQGLEFLIYFQGNSAPDKSGLPSDRFSAERTGGSVSTLTIQRTQQEDSAVYLCASDSSTDTQYFGPGTRLTVL.

V is TRBV4-2 and J is TRBJ2-3; D assignment may be TRBD1 or TRBD2 (5 bases each). This CDR3 contains 16 residues. The germline V gene has CDR1 LGHNA and CDR2 YNFKEQ. Trimming took 1 base from V and 0 from J, leaving 11 bases between them. CDR3 nucleotides: TGTGCCAGCAGCCAAGGTCTTGGGGGTAGCACAGATACGCAGTATTTT. Residues: CASSQGLGGSTDTQYF.

The chain combines TRBV2 with TRBJ1-1; D is unresolved. V was trimmed by 7 bases and J by 3 bases, leaving 9 bases between them. The CDR3 spans 12 residues. Looked up from germline, CDR1 is SNHLY and CDR2 is FYNNEI. CDR3 region: CASTNQYTEAFF. The CDR3 coding sequence is TGTGCCAGCACTAACCAGTACACTGAAGCTTTCTTT. Combining the CDR3 with reference TRBV2 and TRBJ1-1 gives the whole variable domain EPEVTQTPSHQVTQMGQEVILRCVPISNHLYFYWYRQILGQKVEFLVSFYNNEISEKSEIFDDQFSVERPDGSNFTLKIRSTKLEDSAMYFCASTNQYTEAFFGQGTRLTVV.

This clone was recorded once. The rearrangement links TRBV7-9 to TRBJ2-4, with D perhaps TRBD1 (6 bases). Germline loops: CDR1 SEHNR, CDR2 FQNEAQ (reference sequence). Deletions cut 6 bases from V and 1 base from J, with 13 bases between. The CDR3 is 15 amino acids. The CDR3 DNA sequence: TGTGCCAGCAGGTTAAACAGGGCGGCCAAAAACATTCAGTACTTC. Translation gives CASRLNRAAKNIQYF.

V gene TRBV21-1 combines with J gene TRBJ2-7; the D call in the table, TRBD2, was not verified against the DNA. TRBV21-1 is annotated as a pseudogene. This CDR3 contains 16 residues. The CDR3 coding sequence is TGTGCCAGCAGCGAGGAAGGAGACCAAGGGAGCTACGAGCAGTACTTC. Amino acid sequence: CASSEEGDQGSYEQYF.

V gene TRBV13 combines with J gene TRBJ2-1, with D tentatively TRBD1 (6 bases). The CDR3 totals 16 residues. Germline CDR1 and CDR2: PRHDT and FYEKMQ (reference sequence). Trimming shortened V by 0 bases and J by 9 bases, and 18 bases separated the two germline ends. The CDR3 loop is CASSLGGGQGHGEQFF. The CDR3 DNA follows: TGTGCCAGCAGCTTAGGCGGAGGCCAGGGACATGGTGAGCAGTTCTTC.

The chain combines TRBV6-2 or TRBV6-3 with TRBJ2-5, with a tentative D call TRBD2 (6 bases). Trimming stripped 0 bases from V and 5 bases from J, with 19 bases between. Per germline, CDR1 MNHEY and CDR2 SVGEGT. The CDR3 extends over 17 amino acids. CDR3 sequence (DNA): TGTGCCAGCAGTTACTCTGGGACTCCTGGTCGATGGGAGACCCAGTACTTC. It is translated as CASSYSGTPGRWETQYF.

This sequence joins TRBV7-8 and TRBJ1-2, with a weak D call TRBD1 (6 bases). This CDR3 comprises 18 residues. V was pared by 1 base and J by 4 bases, with 22 bases between. Germline V lookup: CDR1 SGHVS, CDR2 FQNEAQ. The CDR3 region has the DNA TGTGCCAGCAGCTTAGACGGAGGATTCAGGGGTGCTGGCTATGGCTACACCTTC. Translated, it gives CASSLDGGFRGAGYGYTF.

In its sample, this clone was seen once. The chain has TRBV7-2 and TRBJ1-1; TRBD1 is a possible D gene (5 bases). Germline V gene data show CDR1 as SGHTA and CDR2 as FQGNSA. V lost 5 bases to trimming and J lost 4 bases, with 14 bases between them. The CDR3 extends over 14 amino acids. CDR3 coding DNA: TGTGCCAGCAGCCCCCATGGGGGTGGCACTGAAGCTTTCTTT. As protein: CASSPHGGGTEAFF.

This clone has more than one count but fewer than ten. The genes are TRBV6-4 and TRBJ1-1, with TRBD1 matching over 12 bases. J was trimmed by 5 bases and V by 2 bases; bases with no gene match: 6. Germline V gene lookup returns CDR1 MRHNA and CDR2 SNTAGT. This CDR3 is built from 16 residues. This CDR3 reads CASSDSPGQGATEAFF. The CDR3 bases are TGTGCCAGCAGTGACAGTCCGGGACAGGGGGCAACTGAAGCTTTCTTT.

This clone was counted only a few times. The V and J genes are TRBV4-1 and TRBJ2-7; D unclear. Trimming removed 0 bases from V and 3 bases from J, with 9 bases in between. This CDR3 is built from 14 residues. Germline values: CDR1 MGHRA, CDR2 YSYEKL. The CDR3 DNA reads TGCGCCAGCAGCCAAGAGATCCAGAACTACGAGCAGTACTTC. This gives the protein CASSQEIQNYEQYF.

This chain joins TRBV7-9 and TRBJ2-7, with TRBD2 as a possible D gene (5 bases). Germline lookup yields CDR1 SEHNR and CDR2 FQNEAQ (reference sequence). CDR3 length: 14 amino acids. The V and J ends lost 5 bases and 2 bases respectively, with 13 bases between them. CDR3 protein: CASSLSGFAYEQYF. As DNA, the CDR3 is TGTGCCAGCAGCCTATCGGGGTTCGCCTACGAGCAGTACTTC.

The chain is built from TRBV27 and TRBJ2-3; possibly TRBD1 for D (6 bases). V was trimmed by 0 bases and J by 1 base, leaving 8 bases between them. Germline V gene lookup returns CDR1 MNHEY and CDR2 SMNVEV (reference sequence). The CDR3 sequence is 15 residues long. CDR3 bases: TGTGCCAGCAGTTTATCGACAGGCGGCACAGATACGCAGTATTTT. Translation gives CASSLSTGGTDTQYF.

The rearrangement joins TRBV7-2 to TRBJ1-1; a possible D gene is TRBD1 (6 bases). Germline V lookup: CDR1 SGHTA, CDR2 FQGNSA. The CDR3 loop spans 14 amino acids. V was shortened by 5 bases and J by 6 bases, with 16 bases between the two germline ends. CDR3 loop: CASSTTGLRPEAFF. The CDR3, as DNA: TGTGCCAGCAGCACGACAGGCCTTCGTCCTGAAGCTTTCTTT.

The CDR3 bases are TGTGCCAGCAGTGCCTCGGGGGAGGATAATTCACCCCTCCACTTT. Encoded protein: CASSASGEDNSPLHF. The V gene is TRBV2, the J gene TRBJ1-6; D perhaps matches TRBD1 (5 bases). CDR1 and CDR2 (germline): SNHLY, FYNNEI. The CDR3 length is 15 residues. V was clipped by 4 bases and J by 5 bases, with 12 bases between them.

The chain recombines TRBV18 with TRBJ1-1; D uncertain. V shed 2 bases and J shed 4 bases, with 14 bases lying between them. The CDR3 has 15 residues. Germline V gene lookup returns CDR1 KGHSH and CDR2 LQKENI. The CDR3 loop is CASSPGSLVGTEAFF. For the CDR3, the DNA is TGTGCCAGCTCACCAGGGTCCCTGGTTGGCACTGAAGCTTTCTTT.

The CDR3 nucleotides read TGTGCCAGTAGTATAGGCGGGACAGGGTGCATGAAGCAGTACTTC. This translates into CASSIGGTGCMKQYF. The J gene is TRBJ2-7, the V gene TRBV19; 9 bases match TRBD1. With 1 base clipped from V and 8 bases from J, the junction kept 9 bases outside the gene matches. This CDR3 has 15 amino acids. Germline V gene sequence: CDR1 LNHDA, CDR2 SQIVND (reference sequence).

The chain combines TRBV7-9 with TRBJ2-5; the D gene is possibly TRBD1 (6 bases). The CDR3 runs to 14 residues. The germline CDR1 and CDR2 sequences are SEHNR and FQNEAQ (reference sequence). V was shortened by 5 bases and J by 3 bases, with 13 bases between the two germline ends. CDR3 sequence: CASSPGTRKETQYF. The CDR3 DNA reads TGTGCCAGCAGCCCCGGGACAAGGAAAGAGACCCAGTACTTC.

In this sample, this clone turned up once. V gene TRBV18 combines with J gene TRBJ2-7; TRBD2 aligns across 9 bases. Germline assignment: CDR1 KGHSH and CDR2 LQKENI. The CDR3 contains 15 residues. V dropped 5 bases and J dropped 5; count of bases not matched to a gene: 10. This CDR3 is CASSSRSGGSNEQYF. CDR3 nucleotides: TGTGCCAGCTCATCGAGGAGCGGGGGGTCGAACGAGCAGTACTTC.

The V call is TRBV4-1, the J call TRBJ1-3; no clear D. Trimming shortened V by 5 bases and J by 1 base, and 12 bases separated the two germline ends. The CDR3 consists of 15 residues. Looked up from germline, CDR1 is MGHRA and CDR2 is YSYEKL. The CDR3 protein is CASSRLLDSGNTIYF. The CDR3 DNA sequence: TGCGCCAGCAGCAGATTATTGGATTCTGGAAACACCATATATTTT.

This chain links TRBV6-1 with TRBJ1-1; weak D call: TRBD1 (5 bases). This CDR3 region has 15 residues. CDR1 and CDR2 (germline): MNHNS, SASEGT. V was trimmed by 1 base and J by 4 bases, leaving 13 bases between them. In DNA, the CDR3 is TGTGCCAGCAGTGAAGACACACCTGGGGGCACTGAAGCTTTCTTT. Its translation: CASSEDTPGGTEAFF.

This clone was detected only once. The V call is TRBV5-1, the J call TRBJ2-7; 15 bases line up with TRBD2. The germline gives CDR1 SGHRS, CDR2 YFSETQ. The CDR3 has 15 amino acids. V lost 3 bases, J lost 4 bases, and 2 bases stayed unmatched. The CDR3 DNA is TGCGCCAGCAGCTGGGGACTAGCGGGGGGTTACGAGCAGTACTTC. It yields the protein CASSWGLAGGYEQYF.

This clone was recorded only once. The J gene is TRBJ2-1, the V gene TRBV10-2, with D perhaps matching TRBD1 or TRBD2 (5 bases each). The CDR3 is made up of 13 amino acids. V was clipped by 8 bases and J by 4 bases, with 12 bases between them. Germline V gene sequence: CDR1 WSHSY, CDR2 SAAADI. The CDR3 bases are TGCGCCAGCTGCCGGGACCGTTACAATGAGCAGTTCTTC. Amino acids: CASCRDRYNEQFF.